The 21 T cell receptor beta chains listed next were all sequenced from one sample in a study of blood T cells in healthy people across ages. A second about 6 to 12 cycle PCR used barcoded and J-beta primers. TCRdb analysed the 5' RACE reads with MiXCR anew, one entry per CDR3 protein. The table has about 1.4 million distinct CDR3 sequences, approximately 63% seen once; the top ten hold over 5.5%. Sequenced: blood. These receptors were obtained from a man in his late teens or twenties in good health.

The chain combines TRBV5-4 with TRBJ1-1; no clear D gene. This CDR3 comprises 16 residues. V was cut by 0 bases and J by 4 bases, with 16 bases left in between. Looked up from germline, CDR1 is SGHNT and CDR2 is YYREEE (reference sequence). CDR3 in amino acids: CASSLGPPSLSTEAFF. The CDR3 nucleotides are TGTGCCAGCAGCTTGGGCCCCCCGTCTTTGAGCACTGAAGCTTTCTTT.

This clonotype has just a few counts. The chain links TRBV12-3 or TRBV12-4 to TRBJ2-1; TRBD2 aligns across 11 bases. CDR3 length: 16 residues. The V gene end was trimmed by 0 bases and the J gene end by 4 bases; junction bases not matched to a gene: 2. CDR3 nucleotides: TGTGCCAGCAGTTTAGCGGGACTAGCGGCATACAATGAGCAGTTCTTC. Translating gives CASSLAGLAAYNEQFF.

In its sample, this clonotype was seen many times. Just one base apart from a much larger clone, this may be a read error. The chain carries TRBV20-1 and TRBJ2-5; 9 bases match TRBD1. Germline V gene sequence: CDR1 DFQATT, CDR2 SNEGSKA (reference sequence). The CDR3 consists of 15 residues. V trimming: 0 bases; J trimming: 11 bases; junction bases outside the gene matches: 13. CDR3 bases: TGCAGTGCTAGAGATGGGGACAGGGATTTCAATGAGCAGTACTTC. This encodes CSARDGDRDFNEQYF.

Notes on this clonotype: The junction does not match germline at one end; this may be a read error. The chain recombines TRBV3-1 with TRBJ1-2, with D uncertain. CDR1 LGHDT and CDR2 YNNKEL come from the germline V gene (reference sequence). The CDR3 runs to 13 residues. The CDR3 DNA is TGTGCCAGCAGCCGCAGTGGGTCCTATGGCTGCACCTTC. Translated, it gives CASSRSGSYGCTF. Full variable domain (rest looked up from reference TRBV3-1 and TRBJ1-2): DTAVSQTPKYLVTQMGNDKSIKCEQNLGHDTMYWYKQDSKKFLKIMFSYNNKELIINETVPNRFSPKSPDKAHLNLHINSLELGDSAVYFCASSRSGSYGCTFGSGTRLTVV.

The rearrangement uses TRBV27 and TRBJ2-3; 7 bases line up with TRBD2. The germline CDR1 and CDR2 sequences are MNHEY and SMNVEV (reference sequence). V lost 7 bases to trimming and J lost 5 bases; unmatched junction nucleotides: 12. This CDR3 is built from 15 residues. CDR3 nucleotide sequence: TGTGCCAGCAAGAGAGTGCGGGAGTCCCAAGATACGCAGTATTTT. This sequence encodes CASKRVRESQDTQYF.

The chain carries TRBV7-9 and TRBJ2-7; the D gene is possibly TRBD1 (6 bases). CDR3 length: 14 amino acids. Trimming shortened V by 5 bases and J by 7 bases, and 18 bases separated the two germline ends. From germline, CDR1 is SEHNR and CDR2 FQNEAQ (reference sequence). The CDR3 sequence is CASSPSNRAYEQYF. In nucleotides, the CDR3 is TGTGCCAGCAGCCCCTCTAACAGGGCTTATGAGCAGTACTTC.

This clonotype has at least ten counts. V gene TRBV29-1 combines with J gene TRBJ2-5; 7 positions agree with TRBD2. Germline V gene data show CDR1 as SQVTM and CDR2 as ANQGSEA. V lost 4 bases, J lost 5 bases, and 4 bases stayed unmatched. The CDR3 is 12 amino acids. CDR3 DNA sequence: TGCAGCGTTGCTAGCGGTCGGGAGACCCAGTACTTC. Translated, it gives CSVASGRETQYF.

This clonotype was detected only a few times. The CDR3 loop reads CSASSPGQGAYEQYF. The CDR3 DNA is TGCAGTGCTAGCTCCCCGGGACAGGGGGCGTACGAGCAGTACTTC. The rearrangement links TRBV20-1 to TRBJ2-5; 12 nucleotides align to TRBD1. The J call may be mistaken, given a closer DNA end match to TRBJ2-7. The germline V gene encodes CDR1 DFQATT and CDR2 SNEGSKA (reference sequence). This CDR3 is 15 amino acids long.

This clonotype has a single count. This rearrangement joins TRBV7-8 to TRBJ2-5, with TRBD2 matching 10 bases. Germline CDR1 reads SGHVS; CDR2 reads FQNEAQ. The ends lost 2 bases at V and 11 bases at J; junction bases unmatched: 11. The CDR3 is 15 amino acids. CDR3 coding DNA: TGTGCCAGCAGCTTACTCCTAGCGGGAGTTAATGAGCAGTACTTC. It is translated as CASSLLLAGVNEQYF.

The sample holds a few counts of this clonotype. CDR3 in amino acids: CAISRGQGQDYGYTF. The CDR3 nucleotides are TGTGCCATCAGTCGCGGACAGGGACAAGACTATGGCTACACCTTC. The J gene is TRBJ1-2, the V gene TRBV10-3; TRBD1 aligns across 8 bases. J gave up 3 bases and V 5 bases, and 8 bases lay outside the gene matches. The CDR3 loop spans 15 amino acids. Germline V lookup: CDR1 ENHRY, CDR2 SYGVKD.

This clonotype was observed a single time. The V and J genes are TRBV11-1 and TRBJ2-1, with 9 bases that match TRBD2. V shed 11 bases, J shed 0 bases, and the junction held 8 bases outside the gene matches. The CDR3 consists of 15 residues. From germline, CDR1 is SGHAT and CDR2 FQDESV (reference sequence). The CDR3, as DNA: TGTGCCGTAGAGGGGCGGGAGGGCTCCTACAATGAGCAGTTCTTC. Its protein product is CAVEGREGSYNEQFF.

The chain uses TRBV11-2 and TRBJ2-5, with D hard to call. Trimming left V 2 bases short and J 4 bases short, with 14 bases between. Germline lookup yields CDR1 SGHAT and CDR2 FQNNGV. The CDR3 has 15 amino acids. The CDR3 nucleotides are TGTGCCAGCAGCTTAATTAGGGCCCCGGGAGAGACCCAGTACTTC. As protein: CASSLIRAPGETQYF.

This rearrangement joins TRBV11-2 to TRBJ1-5, with D maybe TRBD1 (5 bases). The CDR3 loop spans 16 amino acids. The germline V and J ends were trimmed by 5 bases and 6 bases, with 20 bases remaining between them. CDR1 is SGHAT, CDR2 FQNNGV, per germline. In DNA form, the CDR3 reads TGTGCCAGCAGCCCGACGATTCAGGGAGCAGGTCAGCCCCAGCATTTT. It codes for CASSPTIQGAGQPQHF.

This clonotype is a singleton in its sample. The rearrangement links TRBV21-1 to TRBJ1-5. TRBV21-1 is a known pseudogene. CDR3 size: 16 residues. The CDR3 region is CASNFLPRGENQPQHF. The CDR3 region has the DNA TGTGCCAGCAACTTCCTCCCTCGGGGGGAAAATCAGCCCCAGCATTTT.

This rearrangement joins TRBV10-3 to TRBJ1-1, with D hard to call. V lost 3 bases and J lost 11, with 16 bases in between. Germline loops: CDR1 ENHRY, CDR2 SYGVKD. CDR3 length equals 13 residues. CDR3: CAISDQKGPEAFF. The CDR3 region has the DNA TGTGCCATCAGTGACCAAAAGGGCCCAGAGGCTTTCTTT.

This sequence joins TRBV10-3 and TRBJ2-7; D is possibly TRBD2 (5 bases). The germline V and J ends were trimmed by 4 bases and 4 bases, with 11 bases remaining between them. CDR3 length: 13 amino acids. In germline, CDR1 is ENHRY, CDR2 SYGVKD. The CDR3 loop is CAISATDLYEQYF. Here the CDR3 DNA reads TGTGCCATCAGTGCAACGGACTTATACGAGCAGTACTTC.

CDR3 sequence reads: CSAMGQGFNEQFF. The CDR3 DNA is TGCAGTGCTATGGGACAGGGGTTCAATGAGCAGTTCTTC. The rearrangement joins TRBV20-1 to TRBJ2-1; 10 bases match TRBD1. The V gene's germline CDR1 is DFQATT and CDR2 SNEGSKA (reference sequence). The CDR3 has 13 residues. Trimming removed 4 bases from V and 6 bases from J; junction bases left unmatched: 3.

This clonotype appeared a single time. The V and J genes are TRBV3-1 and TRBJ2-3; D unresolved. V lost 3 bases and J 5 bases, leaving 12 bases between the germline ends. This CDR3 has 14 residues. In germline, CDR1 is LGHDT, CDR2 YNNKEL (reference sequence). CDR3 DNA sequence: TGTGCCAGCAGCCAGACCGGCAGTGGAGATACGCAGTATTTT. Protein product: CASSQTGSGDTQYF.

This chain joins TRBV19 and TRBJ2-1; D might be TRBD1 or TRBD2, each matching 6 bases. The DNA end favors TRBJ2-7, so the J call may be wrong. The germline V gene has CDR1 LNHDA and CDR2 SQIVND (reference sequence). This CDR3 region has 13 residues. The CDR3 protein is CASSRHGGGEQYF. CDR3 nucleotides: TGTGCCAGTAGCCGTCACGGGGGCGGCGAGCAGTACTTC.

This chain uses TRBV7-2 with TRBJ2-7, with D tentatively TRBD2 (5 bases). The CDR3 is 13 residues long. V lost 6 bases and J lost 7, with 16 bases in between. Germline CDR1 and CDR2: SGHTA and FQGNSA. CDR3 amino acids: CASSLPGLGEQYF. In nucleotides, the CDR3 is TGTGCCAGCAGTTTACCGGGATTGGGGGAGCAGTACTTC. Together with reference TRBV7-2 and TRBJ2-7, the CDR3 gives the full variable domain: GAGVSQSPSNKVTEKGKDVELRCDPISGHTALYWYRQSLGQGLEFLIYFQGNSAPDKSGLPSDRFSAERTGGSVSTLTIQRTQQEDSAVYLCASSLPGLGEQYFGPGTRLTVT.

This chain links TRBV3-1 with TRBJ1-5, with a possible D match to TRBD1 (5 bases). V was pared by 0 bases and J by 3 bases, with 9 bases between. The CDR3 is made up of 15 amino acids. The V gene's germline CDR1 is LGHDT and CDR2 YNNKEL (reference sequence). CDR3 coding DNA: TGTGCCAGCAGCCAAGACGCCAGGGTCAATCAGCCCCAGCATTTT. As protein: CASSQDARVNQPQHF.